The table lists the clone carrying this T cell receptor beta chain with many counts. Molecular barcoded adaptors covering alpha/delta and beta/gamma chains were used on around 370 ng RNA. TCRdb re-called the reads with MiXCR, one entry per CDR3 protein. Of tens of thousands of distinct CDR3 sequences in the sample, approximately 21% are singletons; the top ten hold approximately 10%. V was pared by 7 bases and J by 4 bases, with 7 bases of the junction left unmatched. This CDR3 has 15 residues. This specimen comes from a study of read filtering for tumor transcriptome and immune sequencing. At the level of the study: After DNase treatment, RNA was made into whole-transcriptome libraries.

This receptor was identified in a donor aged 40 or over with multiple myeloma. The J gene is TRBJ2-2, the V gene TRBV12-3 or TRBV12-4; 9 bases line up with TRBD1. Sequenced input: a population of CD138-negative cells sorted from bone marrow. The CDR3 sequence: CASIHGTGITGELFF. Here the CDR3 DNA reads TGTGCCAGCATCCACGGGACAGGGATCACCGGGGAGCTGTTTTTT.